One sample yielded the 17 T cell receptor beta chains listed below, sequenced in a study of blood T cell repertoires in COVID-19. Here immunoSEQ multiplex PCR was the method, and the copy in TCRdb shows in-frame clones only, minus some. The table has 30,000 to 40,000 clones, roughly 82% seen once. Source material: peripheral blood. These receptors all come from an elderly man with active or convalescent COVID-19.

This clone showed up just a few times. This chain links TRBV12-5 with TRBJ1-5; 8 nucleotides line up with TRBD1. This CDR3 contains 15 residues. Looked up from germline, CDR1 is LGHNT and CDR2 is FRNRAP. The V and J ends lost 2 bases and 3 bases, in that order; junction bases with no gene match: 3. In nucleotides, the CDR3 is TGTGCTAGTGGTTTGCGGACAGGGTCCAATCAGCCCCAGCATTTT. It yields the protein CASGLRTGSNQPQHF.

The count of this clone is one. The DNA of the CDR3 is TGTGCCAGCAGCCAAGGTCAGGGGGGCACTGAAGCTTTCTTT. This codes for CASSQGQGGTEAFF. The chain joins TRBV14 to TRBJ1-1; 7 positions agree with TRBD1. CDR3 length: 14 residues. CDR1 is SGHDN and CDR2 is FVKESK in the germline V gene. Trimming took 1 base from V and 4 from J; bases not matched to a gene: 3.

The chain carries TRBV28 and TRBJ1-5; a weak D match, TRBD1 (5 bases). V lost 6 bases to trimming and J lost 7 bases, with 16 bases between them. The V gene's germline CDR1 is MDHEN and CDR2 SYDVKM. The CDR3 runs 14 residues. This CDR3 is CASREAREGQPQHF. The CDR3 region has the DNA TGTGCCAGCAGGGAGGCGAGGGAGGGGCAGCCCCAGCATTTT. Full variable domain (missing parts from reference TRBV28 and TRBJ1-5): DVKVTQSSRYLVKRTGEKVFLECVQDMDHENMFWYRQDPGLGLRLIYFSYDVKMKEKGDIPEGYSVSREKKERFSLILESASTNQTSMYLCASREAREGQPQHFGDGTRLSIL.

The gene calls are TRBV23-1 and TRBJ2-5; D might be TRBD1 (6 bases). TRBV23-1 counts as an open reading frame of uncertain function. The CDR3 length is 14 residues. V lost 4 bases and J lost 9, with 18 bases in between. The CDR3 here is CASSRDYRPGAQYF. The CDR3 coding sequence is TGCGCCAGCAGTCGTGACTATCGCCCAGGGGCCCAGTACTTC.

This rearrangement joins TRBV6-5 to TRBJ2-3; 7 bases align to TRBD2. The CDR3 is 15 residues long. J lost 0 bases, V lost 5 bases, and 5 bases had no gene match. Germline CDR1 reads MNHEY; CDR2 reads SVGAGI. CDR3 nucleotide sequence: TGTGCCAGCAGTATGGGACTACCTAGCACAGATACGCAGTATTTT. Its protein product is CASSMGLPSTDTQYF.

This chain connects TRBV18 to TRBJ2-3; D unresolved. V gave up 4 bases and J gave up 2 bases, with 7 bases separating them. CDR3 size: 13 residues. Germline lookup yields CDR1 KGHSH and CDR2 LQKENI. Written as DNA, the CDR3 is TGTGCCAGCTCACGGGCTTCCACAGATACGCAGTATTTT. It translates to CASSRASTDTQYF.

The rearrangement links TRBV2 to TRBJ1-2, with 9 positions matching TRBD1. The CDR3 has 14 residues. Germline assignment: CDR1 SNHLY and CDR2 FYNNEI. After removal of 5 bases from V and 7 bases from J, the junction contained 8 bases not matched to a gene. CDR3 sequence reads: CASSIQGAVAGYTF. CDR3 sequence (DNA): TGTGCCAGCAGTATACAGGGGGCTGTGGCTGGCTACACCTTC.

The genes are TRBV5-1 and TRBJ2-2, with TRBD1 matching 7 bases. CDR3 size: 17 residues. Germline V gene sequence: CDR1 SGHRS, CDR2 YFSETQ. Trimming at V came to 0 bases and at J to 1 base, leaving 6 bases not matched to a gene. The CDR3 sequence: CASSLVDRVWNTGELFF. The CDR3 DNA reads as TGCGCCAGCAGCTTGGTCGACAGGGTTTGGAACACCGGGGAGCTGTTTTTT.

The chain uses TRBV24-1 and TRBJ2-3; D unresolved. Germline-derived CDR1 and CDR2 are KGHDR and SFDVKD. CDR3 length: 13 amino acids. Trimming cost V 4 bases and J 0 bases, with 4 bases left between them. CDR3 sequence reads: CATSEQSTDTQYF. Here the CDR3 DNA reads TGTGCCACCAGTGAACAGAGCACAGATACGCAGTATTTT.

A single count supports this clone. The V call is TRBV11-2, the J call TRBJ2-3; TRBD2 matches at 9 bases. J gave up 5 bases and V 4 bases, and 10 bases lay outside the gene matches. Germline CDR1 is SGHAT and CDR2 is FQNNGV. This CDR3 region has 16 residues. CDR3 amino acids: CASSSLAGVGGDTQYF. In nucleotides, the CDR3 is TGTGCCAGCAGCTCCTTAGCGGGAGTAGGGGGAGATACGCAGTATTTT.

This clone was observed a single time. The chain combines TRBV18 with TRBJ1-1, with TRBD1 identical over 10 bases. The CDR3 totals 15 residues. The V and J ends lost 4 bases and 4 bases, in that order; junction bases with no gene match: 6. Germline V lookup: CDR1 KGHSH, CDR2 LQKENI. In DNA form, the CDR3 reads TGTGCCAGCTCACAAGGACAGGGGGGACTCACTGAAGCTTTCTTT. It is translated as CASSQGQGGLTEAFF.

The chain is built from TRBV19 and TRBJ1-2; 8 bases agree with TRBD1. V shed 6 bases and J 3 bases; nucleotides not matched to a gene: 3. Germline lookup yields CDR1 LNHDA and CDR2 SQIVND (reference sequence). The CDR3 loop spans 13 amino acids. CDR3 protein: CASSIQGDYGYTF. CDR3 in DNA: TGTGCCAGTAGCATACAGGGGGACTATGGCTACACCTTC.

V is TRBV18 and J is TRBJ2-3; TRBD2 aligns across 11 bases. The CDR3 covers 14 residues. Germline CDR1 reads KGHSH; CDR2 reads LQKENI. The trim removed 1 base at V and 14 bases at J, leaving 8 bases unmatched. The CDR3 sequence: CASSPRKLGLAGYF. The CDR3 nucleotides read TGTGCCAGCTCACCACGGAAGCTAGGACTAGCGGGGTATTTT.

V and J are TRBV24-1 and TRBJ1-2, with unresolved D. The CDR3 consists of 12 residues. V gave up 9 bases and J gave up 0 bases, with 7 bases separating them. Germline assignment: CDR1 KGHDR and CDR2 SFDVKD. CDR3 in amino acids: CATSDSNYGYTF. In DNA form, the CDR3 reads TGTGCCACCTCAGATTCTAACTATGGCTACACCTTC.

This chain uses TRBV5-4 with TRBJ1-6; a possible D gene is TRBD1 (6 bases). V was trimmed by 5 bases and J by 9 bases, leaving 12 bases between them. Germline assignment: CDR1 SGHNT and CDR2 YYREEE (reference sequence). This CDR3 is 13 amino acids long. CDR3: CASSYRDRSPLHF. CDR3 bases: TGTGCCAGCAGTTACAGGGATCGTTCACCCCTCCACTTT.

The chain recombines TRBV7-8 with TRBJ2-3, with D perhaps TRBD2 (6 bases). The CDR3 totals 15 residues. CDR1 is SGHVS and CDR2 is FQNEAQ in the germline V gene. Trimming took 4 bases from V and 6 from J, leaving 17 bases between them. The CDR3 sequence is CASSSPTGRGDTQYF. Here the CDR3 DNA reads TGTGCCAGCAGCTCCCCCACAGGTCGGGGGGATACGCAGTATTTT.

V usage is TRBV6-5 and J usage is TRBJ2-1; 8 positions match TRBD2. Trimming at V came to 5 bases and at J to 1 base, leaving 4 bases not matched to a gene. CDR3 length: 15 amino acids. Germline V gives CDR1 MNHEY, CDR2 SVGAGI. DNA of the CDR3: TGTGCCAGCAGTAGAGGACTAGCTTCCTACAATGAGCAGTTCTTC. It codes for CASSRGLASYNEQFF.